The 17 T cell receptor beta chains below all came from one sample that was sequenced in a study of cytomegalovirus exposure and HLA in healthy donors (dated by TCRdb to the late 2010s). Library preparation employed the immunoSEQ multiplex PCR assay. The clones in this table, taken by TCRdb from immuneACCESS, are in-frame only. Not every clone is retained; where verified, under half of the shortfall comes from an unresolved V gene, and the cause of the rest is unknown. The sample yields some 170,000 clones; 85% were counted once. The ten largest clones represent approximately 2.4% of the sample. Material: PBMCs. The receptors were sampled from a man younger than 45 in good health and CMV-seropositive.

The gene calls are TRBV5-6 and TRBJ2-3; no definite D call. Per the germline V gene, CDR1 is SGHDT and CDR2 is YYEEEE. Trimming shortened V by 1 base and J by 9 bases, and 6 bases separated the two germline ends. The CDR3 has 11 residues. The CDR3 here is CASSLSGTQYF. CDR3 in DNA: TGTGCCAGCAGCTTGTCTGGCACGCAGTATTTT.

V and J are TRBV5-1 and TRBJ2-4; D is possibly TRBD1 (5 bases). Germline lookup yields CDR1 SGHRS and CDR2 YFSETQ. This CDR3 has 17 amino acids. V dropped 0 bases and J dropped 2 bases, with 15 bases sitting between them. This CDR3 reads CASSLVGQGGTKNIQYF. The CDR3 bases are TGCGCCAGCAGCTTGGTCGGTCAGGGTGGAACCAAAAACATTCAGTACTTC.

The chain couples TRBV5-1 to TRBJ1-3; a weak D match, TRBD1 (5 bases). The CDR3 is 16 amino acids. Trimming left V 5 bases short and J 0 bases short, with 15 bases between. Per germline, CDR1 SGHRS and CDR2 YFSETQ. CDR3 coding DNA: TGCGCCAGCAGAAGGACACCGGACGACTCTGGAAACACCATATATTTT. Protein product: CASRRTPDDSGNTIYF.

The CDR3 bases are TGTGCCAGCAGCTTTCTACAGGGAGATTTGGTCACTGAAGCTTTCTTT. This translates into CASSFLQGDLVTEAFF. The chain joins TRBV7-6 to TRBJ1-1, with D possibly TRBD1 on 6 matching bases. Germline-derived CDR1 and CDR2 are SGHVS and FNYEAQ. Trimming left V 3 bases short and J 4 bases short, with 18 bases between. The CDR3 loop spans 16 amino acids.

The CDR3 DNA follows: TGTGCCAGCGGGAGACAGGGGGCTCGCACAGATACGCAGTATTTT. The encoded protein is CASGRQGARTDTQYF. This chain uses TRBV6-1 with TRBJ2-3; the match to TRBD1 covers 10 bases. V dropped 8 bases and J dropped 1; count of bases not matched to a gene: 6. The CDR3 runs 15 residues. Per germline, CDR1 MNHNS and CDR2 SASEGT.

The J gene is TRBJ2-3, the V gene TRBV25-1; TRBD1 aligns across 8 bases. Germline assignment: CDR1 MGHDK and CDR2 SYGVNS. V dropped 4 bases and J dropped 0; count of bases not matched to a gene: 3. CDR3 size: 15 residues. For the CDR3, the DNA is TGTGCCAGCAGTGTGGGACAGGCGAGCACAGATACGCAGTATTTT. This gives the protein CASSVGQASTDTQYF.

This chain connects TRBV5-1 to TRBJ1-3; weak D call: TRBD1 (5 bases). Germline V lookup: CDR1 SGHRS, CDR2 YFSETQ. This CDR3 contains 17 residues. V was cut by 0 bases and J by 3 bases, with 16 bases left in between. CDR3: CASSLGQSLEFGNTIYF. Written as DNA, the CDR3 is TGCGCCAGCAGCTTGGGACAGTCCTTAGAGTTTGGAAACACCATATATTTT.

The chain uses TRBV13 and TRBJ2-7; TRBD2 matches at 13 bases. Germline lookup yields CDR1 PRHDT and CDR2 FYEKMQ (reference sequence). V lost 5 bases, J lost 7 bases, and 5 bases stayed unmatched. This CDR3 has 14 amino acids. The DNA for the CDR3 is TGTGCCAGCAGCAAACTAGCGGGGGGGGGTGAGCAGTACTTC. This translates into CASSKLAGGGEQYF.

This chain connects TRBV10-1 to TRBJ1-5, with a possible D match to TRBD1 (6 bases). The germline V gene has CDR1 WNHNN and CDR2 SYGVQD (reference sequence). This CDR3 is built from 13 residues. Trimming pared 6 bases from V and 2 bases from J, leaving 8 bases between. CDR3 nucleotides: TGCGCCAGCAGGGACAGTGGCAATCAGCCCCAGCATTTT. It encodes CASRDSGNQPQHF.

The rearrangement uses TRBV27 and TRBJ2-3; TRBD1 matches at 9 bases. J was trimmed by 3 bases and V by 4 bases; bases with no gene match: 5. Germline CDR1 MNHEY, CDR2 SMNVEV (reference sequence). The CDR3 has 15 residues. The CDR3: CASSSDRGATDTQYF. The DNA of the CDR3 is TGTGCCAGCAGTTCCGACAGGGGGGCTACAGATACGCAGTATTTT.

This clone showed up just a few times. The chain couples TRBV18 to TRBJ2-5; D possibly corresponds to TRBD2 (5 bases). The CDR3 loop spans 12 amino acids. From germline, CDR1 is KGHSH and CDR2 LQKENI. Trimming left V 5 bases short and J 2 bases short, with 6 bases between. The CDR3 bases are TGTGCCAGCTCAGGGGAGCAAGAGACCCAGTACTTC. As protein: CASSGEQETQYF.

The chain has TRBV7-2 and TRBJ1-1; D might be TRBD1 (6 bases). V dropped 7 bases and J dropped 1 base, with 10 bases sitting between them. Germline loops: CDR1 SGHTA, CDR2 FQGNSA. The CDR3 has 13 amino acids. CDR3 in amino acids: CASTRTANTEAFF. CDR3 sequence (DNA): TGTGCCAGCACCCGGACAGCGAACACTGAAGCTTTCTTT.

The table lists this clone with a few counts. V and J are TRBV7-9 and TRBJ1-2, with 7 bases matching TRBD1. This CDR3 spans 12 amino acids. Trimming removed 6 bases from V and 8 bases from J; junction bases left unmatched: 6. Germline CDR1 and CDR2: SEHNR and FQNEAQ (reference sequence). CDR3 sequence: CASSPDREGYTF. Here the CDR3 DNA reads TGTGCCAGCAGTCCCGACAGGGAAGGCTACACCTTC.

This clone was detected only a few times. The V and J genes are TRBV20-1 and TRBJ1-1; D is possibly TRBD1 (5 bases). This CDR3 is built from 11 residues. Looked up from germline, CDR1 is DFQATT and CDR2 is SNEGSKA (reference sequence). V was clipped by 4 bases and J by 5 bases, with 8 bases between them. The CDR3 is CSAMGGTEAFF. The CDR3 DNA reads TGCAGTGCTATGGGGGGAACTGAAGCTTTCTTT.

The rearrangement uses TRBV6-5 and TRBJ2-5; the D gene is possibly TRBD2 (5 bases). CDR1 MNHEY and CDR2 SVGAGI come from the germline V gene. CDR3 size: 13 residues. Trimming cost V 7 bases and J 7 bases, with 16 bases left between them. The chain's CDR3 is CASTLGSGATQYF. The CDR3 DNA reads TGTGCCAGCACCCTGGGAAGCGGTGCGACCCAGTACTTC.

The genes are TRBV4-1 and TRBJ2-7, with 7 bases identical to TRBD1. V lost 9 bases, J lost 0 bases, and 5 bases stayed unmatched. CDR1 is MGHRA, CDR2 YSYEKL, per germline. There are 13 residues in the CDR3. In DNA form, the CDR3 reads TGCGCCAGTTCGACAGGGAGCTCCTACGAGCAGTACTTC. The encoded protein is CASSTGSSYEQYF.

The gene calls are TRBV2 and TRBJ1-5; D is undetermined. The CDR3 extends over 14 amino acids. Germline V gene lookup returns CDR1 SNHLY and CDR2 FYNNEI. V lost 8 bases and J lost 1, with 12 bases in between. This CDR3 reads CASWATGSNQPQHF. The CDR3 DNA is TGTGCCAGCTGGGCCACCGGAAGCAATCAGCCCCAGCATTTT.